Below are 8 T cell receptor beta chains sequenced from a single sample in a study of tumor and adjacent non-tumor tissue in lung cancer. RNA was extracted from bulk tissue without any cell sorting. Three rounds of nested PCR, following a modified ARM-PCR protocol, produced the TCRbeta library. TCRdb passed the multiplex PCR reads through MiXCR, listing each CDR3 protein once. Here the sample spans some 120,000 distinct CDR3 sequences, 66% being singletons. The sample consisted of lung tumor tissue. Source of these receptors: a man aged 30 to 39 with non-small cell lung cancer.

Worth noting for this clonotype: A much bigger clone sits one base away, suggesting this may be a read error. The chain joins TRBV20-1 to TRBJ2-1; 8 nucleotides line up with TRBD2. CDR1 DFQATT and CDR2 SNEGSKA come from the germline V gene (reference sequence). This CDR3 is 15 amino acids long. V shed 7 bases and J 6 bases; nucleotides not matched to a gene: 14. This CDR3 reads CSGMGSGKDSNEQFF. The CDR3 DNA reads TGCAGTGGTATGGGTAGCGGGAAAGATAGCAATGAGCAGTTCTTC.

This clonotype occurred many times. The chain links TRBV6-6 to TRBJ2-1, with 8 bases that match TRBD1. The CDR3 loop spans 12 amino acids. V dropped 6 bases and J dropped 8; count of bases not matched to a gene: 3. Germline V gene sequence: CDR1 MNHNY, CDR2 SVGAGI (reference sequence). CDR3 region: CASSLQGDEQFF. The CDR3 nucleotides are TGTGCCAGCAGCCTACAGGGGGATGAGCAGTTCTTC.

The table lists this clonotype with many counts. The J gene is TRBJ2-3, the V gene TRBV20-1; D is uncertain. This CDR3 has 14 amino acids. The V end lost 6 bases, the J end lost 3 bases, and 16 bases lay between the germline ends. Germline V gene lookup returns CDR1 DFQATT and CDR2 SNEGSKA (reference sequence). The CDR3 sequence: CSAPKVETTDTQYF. The CDR3 bases are TGCAGTGCCCCTAAAGTCGAGACAACAGATACGCAGTATTTT.

This clonotype was detected ten times or more. CDR3 loop: CASSLRQNTEAFF. CDR3 DNA sequence: TGTGCCAGCAGTTTAAGACAGAACACTGAAGCTTTCTTT. This chain uses TRBV12-3 or TRBV12-4 with TRBJ1-1; D gene uncertain. CDR3 size: 13 residues. V lost 2 bases to trimming and J lost 1 base, with 5 bases between them.

V usage is TRBV4-2 and J usage is TRBJ2-7; 8 nucleotides match TRBD2. V was pared by 7 bases and J by 1 base, with 12 bases of the junction left unmatched. Germline V lookup: CDR1 LGHNA, CDR2 YNFKEQ. This CDR3 is built from 16 residues. The CDR3 nucleotides read TGTGCCAGCAACTACCCGGGGGGGGCCAGATCCTACGAGCAGTACTTC. This sequence encodes CASNYPGGARSYEQYF.

About this clonotype: Mismatch with germline at one junction end may stem from a read error. CDR3 region: CASRLIGSNRPQHF. In nucleotides, the CDR3 is TGTGCCAGCAGATTAATTGGTAGCAATCGGCCCCAGCATTTT. V and J are TRBV12-3 or TRBV12-4 and TRBJ1-5; no clear D gene. This CDR3 contains 14 residues.

A few counts support this clonotype. The chain couples TRBV7-9 to TRBJ1-2; perhaps TRBD1 as D (5 bases). Germline V CDR1 and CDR2: SEHNR, FQNEAQ (reference sequence). V was clipped by 4 bases and J by 3 bases, with 15 bases between them. The CDR3 loop spans 15 amino acids. In nucleotides, the CDR3 is TGTGCCAGCAGCTCCCGTGGCAGGGAACACTATGGCTACACCTTC. Protein sequence: CASSSRGREHYGYTF. Using reference TRBV7-9 and TRBJ1-2 for the parts outside the CDR3, the full variable domain is DTGVSQNPRHKITKRGQNVTFRCDPISEHNRLYWYRQTLGQGPEFLTYFQNEAQLEKSRLLSDRFSAERPKGSFSTLEIQRTEQGDSAMYLCASSSRGREHYGYTFGSGTRLTVV.

The chain links TRBV6-6 to TRBJ2-1; 7 nucleotides agree with TRBD1. Germline CDR1 is MNHNY and CDR2 is SVGAGI (reference sequence). Trimming cost V 10 bases and J 3 bases; bases outside gene matches: 12. The CDR3 totals 15 residues. The CDR3 DNA reads TGTGCCAACCCTTCACAGGGGAGAAACTACAATGAGCAGTTCTTC. Encoded protein: CANPSQGRNYNEQFF.